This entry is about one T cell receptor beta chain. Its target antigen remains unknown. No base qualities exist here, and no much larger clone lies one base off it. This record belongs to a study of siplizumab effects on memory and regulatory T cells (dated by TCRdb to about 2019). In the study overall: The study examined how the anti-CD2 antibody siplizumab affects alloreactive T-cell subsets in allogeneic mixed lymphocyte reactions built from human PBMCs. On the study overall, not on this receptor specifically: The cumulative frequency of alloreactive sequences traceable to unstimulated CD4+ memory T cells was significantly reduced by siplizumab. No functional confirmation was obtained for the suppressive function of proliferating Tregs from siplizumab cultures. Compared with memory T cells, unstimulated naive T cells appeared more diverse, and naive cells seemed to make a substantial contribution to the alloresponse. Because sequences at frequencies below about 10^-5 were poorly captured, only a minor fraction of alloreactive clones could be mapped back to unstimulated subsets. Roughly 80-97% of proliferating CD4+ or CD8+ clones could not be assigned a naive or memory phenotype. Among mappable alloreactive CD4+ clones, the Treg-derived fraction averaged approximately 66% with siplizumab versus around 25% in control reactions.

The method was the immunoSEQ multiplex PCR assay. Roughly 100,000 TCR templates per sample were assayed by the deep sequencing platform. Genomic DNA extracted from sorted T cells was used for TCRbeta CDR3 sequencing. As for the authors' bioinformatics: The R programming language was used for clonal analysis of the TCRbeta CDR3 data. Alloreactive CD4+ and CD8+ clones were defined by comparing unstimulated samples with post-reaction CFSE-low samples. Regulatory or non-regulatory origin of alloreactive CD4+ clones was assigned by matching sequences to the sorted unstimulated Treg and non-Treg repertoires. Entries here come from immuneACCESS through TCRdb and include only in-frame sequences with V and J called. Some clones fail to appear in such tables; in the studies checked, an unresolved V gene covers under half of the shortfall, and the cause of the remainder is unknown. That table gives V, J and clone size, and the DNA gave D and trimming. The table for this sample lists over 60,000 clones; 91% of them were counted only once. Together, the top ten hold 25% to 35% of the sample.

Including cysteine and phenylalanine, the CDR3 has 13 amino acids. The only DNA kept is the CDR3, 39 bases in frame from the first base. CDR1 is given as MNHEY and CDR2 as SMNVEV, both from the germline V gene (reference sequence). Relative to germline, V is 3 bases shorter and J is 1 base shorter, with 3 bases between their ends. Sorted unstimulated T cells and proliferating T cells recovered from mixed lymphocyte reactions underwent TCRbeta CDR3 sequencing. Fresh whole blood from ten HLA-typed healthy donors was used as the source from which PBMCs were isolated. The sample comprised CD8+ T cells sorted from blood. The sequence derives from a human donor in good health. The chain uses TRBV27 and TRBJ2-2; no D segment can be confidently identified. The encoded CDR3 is CASSLKNTGELFF. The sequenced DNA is TGTGCCAGCAGTTTGAAGAACACCGGGGAGCTGTTTTTT.